This T cell receptor (beta chain) was sequenced in a study of blood T cells in healthy people across ages. Study context: Using template switching, researchers captured about one barcoded beta molecule for each two T cells. Study-level points and caveats: Diversity was higher, and naive CD4+ cells more numerous, in long-lived donors than in aged donors. CMV infection status of these donors was not known. The fall in TCR beta diversity per million T cells was roughly linear with age.

The CDR3 runs 13 residues. Trimming cost V 4 bases and J 6 bases, with 10 bases left between them. Germline V gene sequence: CDR1 SGHTA, CDR2 FQGTGA. The use of a sample-barcoded 5' primer and a J-beta primer mix characterized a second PCR of roughly 6 to 11 cycles. TCRdb used MiXCR to reprocess the 5' RACE reads, holding one entry per CDR3 protein. The profile shows 550,000 to 800,000 distinct CDR3 sequences, approximately 30% of them singletons. To note about this clonotype: As yet, its antigen is unknown.

The TCR sequence derives from a woman over 75 in good health. The chain recombines TRBV7-3 with TRBJ1-5, with D perhaps TRBD1 (5 bases). Sequencing was performed on blood. This CDR3 is CASSYQGGQPQHF. In nucleotides, the CDR3 is TGTGCCAGCAGCTATCAGGGAGGTCAGCCCCAGCATTTT.